These T cell receptor beta chains were read from a single sample in a study of shared clonotypes between healthy human individuals. Assay: immunoSEQ multiplex PCR; the TCRdb copy retains only in-frame clones and omits some. The sample includes hundreds of thousands of clones, roughly 73% of them seen just once. Sample: memory CD4+ T cells sorted from blood. Source of these receptors: a young woman in good health. Each CDR3 is given with its conserved first and last residue. D genes are given only for firm matches. Size tells how often a clone was seen (once, few, many) or the class of an expanded clone, and some rows leave it out.

clone size	V gene	D gene	J gene	CDR3 protein	CDR3 DNA
-	TRBV28	TRBD2	TRBJ2-2	CASTFGSGRANGELFF	TGTGCCAGCACCTTCGGAAGCGGGAGAGCAAACGGGGAGCTGTTTTTT
many	TRBV7-8	-	TRBJ1-1	CASSLAQGGAFF	TGTGCCAGCAGCTTAGCCCAGGGTGGTGCTTTCTTT
-	TRBV7-3	-	TRBJ2-3	CASSRLGGHSTDTQYF	TGTGCCAGCAGCAGGCTGGGGGGCCATAGTACAGATACGCAGTATTTT
-	TRBV14	-	TRBJ2-7	CASSRLIHEQYF	TGTGCCAGCAGCCGCCTAATTCACGAGCAGTACTTC
-	TRBV7-8	-	TRBJ2-5	CASSLAGGGRSETQYF	TGTGCCAGCAGCTTAGCGGGTGGTGGTAGGTCCGAGACCCAGTACTTC
many	TRBV29-1	-	TRBJ2-7	CSVSPGPYEQYF	TGCAGCGTTTCTCCAGGGCCCTACGAGCAGTACTTC
-	TRBV14	-	TRBJ1-2	CASSQGMGYGYTF	TGTGCCAGCAGCCAAGGCATGGGTTATGGCTACACCTTC
-	TRBV28	TRBD2	TRBJ2-2	CASSLSYLGLAGTNTGELFF	TGTGCCAGCAGTTTATCGTATCTGGGACTAGCGGGAACGAACACCGGGGAGCTGTTTTTT
few	TRBV5-1	-	TRBJ1-1	CASSPGTLLNTEAFF	TGCGCCAGCAGCCCCGGGACACTTTTGAACACTGAAGCTTTCTTT
-	TRBV7-9	-	TRBJ2-2	CASSLGVSGNTGELFF	TGTGCCAGCAGCTTAGGTGTTAGCGGTAACACCGGGGAGCTGTTTTTT
-	TRBV7-3	TRBD1	TRBJ2-2	CASSFQGQGNTGELFF	TGTGCCAGCAGCTTCCAGGGACAGGGGAACACCGGGGAGCTGTTTTTT
-	TRBV9	TRBD1	TRBJ2-1	CASSKGQGSYEQFF	TGTGCCAGCAGCAAGGGACAGGGCTCTTATGAGCAGTTCTTC
-	TRBV7-9	-	TRBJ2-7	CASSLAPKGEQYF	TGTGCCAGCAGCTTAGCGCCGAAAGGCGAGCAGTACTTC
few	TRBV11-2	-	TRBJ2-1	CASSLVRTSSYNEQFF	TGTGCCAGCAGCTTAGTTCGGACGAGCTCCTACAATGAGCAGTTCTTC
few	TRBV29-1	-	TRBJ2-1	CSGVNSGNEQFF	TGCAGCGGGGTGAATAGCGGCAATGAGCAGTTCTTC
-	TRBV28	TRBD2	TRBJ2-1	CASSFGLAGVSRDEQFF	TGTGCCAGCAGTTTTGGGCTAGCGGGAGTATCCCGCGATGAGCAGTTCTTC